This T cell receptor beta chain is drawn from a study of regulatory dendritic cells for organ transplantation. About the research overall: Monocytes received vitamin D3 on days 0 and 4, IL-10 on day 4.

With regard to this clone: Its antigen is undetermined.

CFSE-labeled sorted T cells met regulatory or mature dendritic cells for four to five days. Sequencing used immunoSEQ multiplex PCR; TCRdb keeps in-frame clones, though not all of them. The sample has roughly 12,000 clones; about 70% are singletons. Sequenced: naive CD4+ T cells from blood cultured with regulatory dendritic cells. Subset here: CD45RA+ naive T cells. The sequence came from a human donor in good health.

In DNA, the CDR3 is TGTGCCAGCAGCCCAAGACAGGGTTCTGAAGCTTTCTTT. Protein: CASSPRQGSEAFF. The V and J genes are TRBV7-9 and TRBJ1-1; 7 bases match TRBD1. CDR3 length: 13 residues. Germline trimming cut 5 bases from V and 6 bases from J; bases unmatched to any gene: 6. Germline V gene data show CDR1 as SEHNR and CDR2 as FQNEAQ (reference sequence).